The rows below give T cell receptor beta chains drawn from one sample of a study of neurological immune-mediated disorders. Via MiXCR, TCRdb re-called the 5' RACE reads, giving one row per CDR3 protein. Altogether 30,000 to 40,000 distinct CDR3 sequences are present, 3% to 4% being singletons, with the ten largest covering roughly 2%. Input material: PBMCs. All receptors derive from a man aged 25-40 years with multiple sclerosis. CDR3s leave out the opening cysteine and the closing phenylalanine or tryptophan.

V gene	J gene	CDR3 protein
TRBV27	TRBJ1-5	ASSLNTSQPQH
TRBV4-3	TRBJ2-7	ASSQDLRYEQY
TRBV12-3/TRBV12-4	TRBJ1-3	ASNPTLAGNTIY
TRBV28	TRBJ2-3	ASSSPFGLASTDTQY
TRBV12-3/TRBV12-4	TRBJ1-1	ASSLKGYGVEAF
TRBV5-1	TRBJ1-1	ASSLAVTGGSGAF
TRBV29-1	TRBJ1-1	SGQGEDTEAF
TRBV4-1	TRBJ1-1	ASSQDYSGAAF
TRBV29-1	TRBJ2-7	SVSVGQGSEQY
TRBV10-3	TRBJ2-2	AISLDGGELF
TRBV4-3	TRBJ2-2	ASSHLDKGAGELF
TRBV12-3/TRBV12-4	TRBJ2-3	ASSLKDTQY
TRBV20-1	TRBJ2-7	SAGVLGEQY
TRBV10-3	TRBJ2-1	AISEFGQRYNEQF
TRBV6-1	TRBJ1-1	ASGQGGTEAF
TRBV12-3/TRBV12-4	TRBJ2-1	ASSLSVGVAHNEQF
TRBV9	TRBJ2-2	ASSLTRARTGELF
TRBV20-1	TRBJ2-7	SAWRGGYEQY
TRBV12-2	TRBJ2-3	ASRFLGPAGVNTKY
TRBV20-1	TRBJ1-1	SARGPVEAF
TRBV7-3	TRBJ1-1	ASSLSGRENIAEAF
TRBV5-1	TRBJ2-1	ASSLEPRLVYNEQF
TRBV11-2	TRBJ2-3	ASRKSGGVPDTQY
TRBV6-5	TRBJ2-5	ASRTTGTETQY
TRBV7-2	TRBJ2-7	ASSLNRRAEQY
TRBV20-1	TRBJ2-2	SAMLAGTGELF
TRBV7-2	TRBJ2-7	ASSLGGLWRPGDEQY
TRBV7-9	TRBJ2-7	ASSLRGADEQY
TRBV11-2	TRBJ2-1	ASSKSGLAGGNEQF
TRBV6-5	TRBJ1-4	ASSYSREGSGREKLF
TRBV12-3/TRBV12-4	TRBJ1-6	ASSSQSGSPLH
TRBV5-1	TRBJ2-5	ASSYSGAEKETQY
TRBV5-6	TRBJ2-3	ASSPTSGGADTQY
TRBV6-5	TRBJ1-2	ASSRQGKTLASYGYT
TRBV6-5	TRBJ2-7	ASRPRHSPRGVHEQY
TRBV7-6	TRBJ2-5	ASSLEAKETQY
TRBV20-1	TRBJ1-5	SATPGQGVYQPQH
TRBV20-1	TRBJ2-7	SAWTGGTYEQY
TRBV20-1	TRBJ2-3	SARQVTLNGHTQY
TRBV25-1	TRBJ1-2	ASSLTGYGYT
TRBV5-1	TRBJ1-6	ASSFQQGHSPLH
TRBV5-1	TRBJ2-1	ASSQPGQGANEQF
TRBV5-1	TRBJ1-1	ASSSDPGVTEAF
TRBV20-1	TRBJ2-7	SASSGANTYEQY
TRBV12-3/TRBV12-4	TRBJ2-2	ASHRNRNTGELF
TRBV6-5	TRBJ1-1	ASSYNRDAEAF
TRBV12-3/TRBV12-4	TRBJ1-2	ASRLAGTGRGYT
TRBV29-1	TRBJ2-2	SFAVPTTGELF
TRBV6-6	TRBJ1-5	ASREYAGLGNQPQH
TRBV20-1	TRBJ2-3	SAREKGPTDTQY
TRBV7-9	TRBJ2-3	ASSPSRRADSQY
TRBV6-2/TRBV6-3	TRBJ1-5	ASSSGSYQPQH
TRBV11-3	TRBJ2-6	ASSRGDSGANVLT
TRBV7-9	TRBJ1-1	ASSLRDSDTEAF
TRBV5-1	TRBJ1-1	ASSPQRGLTEAF